One and the same sample provided the 16 T cell receptor beta chains below, sequenced in a study of technical replicates of blood from a handful of donors. Produced via immunoSEQ multiplex PCR; TCRdb's table is partial and in-frame only. This table has 85,000 to 100,000 clones, 90% to 97% appearing once. The specimen was T cells isolated from PBMCs. The receptors were sampled from a human donor in good health.

V usage is TRBV9 and J usage is TRBJ2-6, with 8 bases matching TRBD1. Trimming removed 5 bases from V and 2 bases from J; junction bases left unmatched: 3. The CDR3 is made up of 15 amino acids. Germline values: CDR1 SGDLS, CDR2 YYNGEE. The CDR3 here is CASRETGAGANVLTF. The CDR3 nucleotides read TGTGCCAGCAGGGAGACAGGGGCTGGGGCCAACGTCCTGACTTTC. The variable domain in full, with the rest retrieved from reference TRBV9 and TRBJ2-6, is DSGVTQTPKHLITATGQRVTLRCSPRSGDLSVYWYQQSLDQGLQFLIQYYNGEERAKGNILERFSAQQFPDLHSELNLSSLELGDSALYFCASRETGAGANVLTFGAGSRLTVL.

This sequence joins TRBV7-9 and TRBJ2-1; 7 bases line up with TRBD1. Unmatched junction bases numbered 7, after V lost 5 bases and J lost 6 bases. Germline CDR1 is SEHNR and CDR2 is FQNEAQ (reference sequence). This CDR3 is built from 14 residues. The DNA of the CDR3 is TGTGCCAGCAGCGCCCAGGGACAGCGCAATGAGCAGTTCTTC. It codes for CASSAQGQRNEQFF.

The V and J genes are TRBV5-8 and TRBJ2-7; 8 bases are a match to TRBD1. Germline V gene lookup returns CDR1 SGHTS and CDR2 YDEGEE. J lost 5 bases, V lost 0 bases, and 4 bases had no gene match. The CDR3 runs to 14 residues. The CDR3 sequence is CASSLVRGLDEQYF. DNA for the CDR3: TGTGCCAGCAGCTTGGTCAGGGGGCTTGACGAGCAGTACTTC.

The gene calls are TRBV7-9 and TRBJ2-3, with 7 bases aligning to TRBD1. The CDR3 sequence is 17 residues long. From germline, CDR1 is SEHNR and CDR2 FQNEAQ (reference sequence). The V and J ends lost 1 base and 2 bases, in that order; junction bases with no gene match: 9. As DNA, the CDR3 is TGTGCCAGCAGCTTAGGCCAGACAGGGCCTTTCACAGATACGCAGTATTTT. Protein product: CASSLGQTGPFTDTQYF.

The rearrangement joins TRBV6-1 to TRBJ1-4; D may be TRBD1 (6 bases). The CDR3 has 17 amino acids. CDR1 is MNHNS, CDR2 SASEGT, per germline. Trimming took 3 bases from V and 11 from J, leaving 25 bases between them. For the CDR3, the DNA is TGTGCCAGCAGTGATGCGGATACAGGGTTCGCTTGGGGTAAACTGTTTTTT. This codes for CASSDADTGFAWGKLFF.

The genes are TRBV15 and TRBJ2-3; 11 nucleotides agree with TRBD2. The CDR3 loop spans 16 amino acids. V gave up 1 base and J gave up 5 bases; unmatched junction bases: 5. Germline-derived CDR1 and CDR2 are LNHNV and YYDKDF (reference sequence). The chain's CDR3 is CATSRAASGGLDTQYF. DNA for the CDR3: TGTGCCACCAGCAGAGCGGCTAGCGGGGGGTTAGATACGCAGTATTTT.

The rearrangement uses TRBV27 and TRBJ2-7, with TRBD2 matching over 11 bases. Trimming took 6 bases from V and 2 from J; bases not matched to a gene: 6. This CDR3 region has 15 residues. The germline CDR1 and CDR2 sequences are MNHEY and SMNVEV (reference sequence). CDR3 in DNA: TGTGCCAGCAGGGACACTAGCGGGAGAACCTACGAGCAGTACTTC. Encoded protein: CASRDTSGRTYEQYF.

The V and J genes are TRBV7-6 and TRBJ1-1, with D hard to call. Germline assignment: CDR1 SGHVS and CDR2 FNYEAQ. The CDR3 extends over 14 amino acids. Trimming removed 1 base at V and 0 bases at J, with 6 bases between. CDR3 residues: CASSLDRVNTEAFF. The CDR3 DNA is TGTGCCAGCAGCTTAGATCGCGTGAACACTGAAGCTTTCTTT.

The V call is TRBV18, the J call TRBJ2-7, with TRBD2 matching over 14 bases. Per the germline V gene, CDR1 is KGHSH and CDR2 is LQKENI. The CDR3 contains 17 residues. Germline trimming cut 3 bases from V and 9 bases from J; bases unmatched to any gene: 13. The CDR3 sequence is CASSPTGTSGGTRGQYF. In DNA, the CDR3 is TGTGCCAGCTCACCGACCGGGACTAGCGGGGGTACCAGGGGGCAGTACTTC.

V and J are TRBV5-6 and TRBJ2-5, with 13 nucleotides matching TRBD2. This CDR3 is built from 17 residues. V shed 1 base, J shed 4 bases, and the junction held 7 bases outside the gene matches. CDR1 SGHDT and CDR2 YYEEEE come from the germline V gene. CDR3 DNA sequence: TGTGCCAGCAGCTTGACTAGCGGGGGGGCCGGAGGAGAGACCCAGTACTTC. Protein product: CASSLTSGGAGGETQYF.

The chain couples TRBV2 to TRBJ2-1, with D possibly matching TRBD2 (7 bases). The CDR3 is 18 residues long. Germline CDR1 SNHLY, CDR2 FYNNEI. Trimming removed 3 bases from V and 7 bases from J, with 25 bases in between. DNA of the CDR3: TGTGCCAGCAGTGATGGCCGGGCAAGGGGGGGAGGTAATAATGAGCAGTTCTTC. Amino acids: CASSDGRARGGGNNEQFF.

The chain links TRBV2 to TRBJ2-3, with TRBD2 matching over 7 bases. CDR1 and CDR2 (germline): SNHLY, FYNNEI. The CDR3 is 13 residues long. V gave up 8 bases and J gave up 7 bases; unmatched junction bases: 9. The CDR3, as DNA: TGTGCCAGCGTCCCGGGACTATCTTATACGCAGTATTTT. It is translated as CASVPGLSYTQYF.

The chain couples TRBV6-6 to TRBJ2-3, with 7 bases identical to TRBD1. The CDR3 contains 15 residues. J was trimmed by 3 bases and V by 0 bases; bases with no gene match: 3. CDR1 and CDR2 from the germline V gene are MNHNY and SVGAGI (reference sequence). CDR3 protein: CASSYSRGRTDTQYF. CDR3 nucleotide sequence: TGTGCCAGCAGTTACTCAAGGGGGCGGACAGATACGCAGTATTTT.

The V gene is TRBV28, the J gene TRBJ2-5; D unresolved. The germline CDR1 and CDR2 sequences are MDHEN and SYDVKM. With 6 bases removed from V and 2 bases from J, the gap between germline ends came to 13 bases. The CDR3 totals 14 residues. In nucleotides, the CDR3 is TGTGCCAGCAGCCCAGCACTGACACAAGAGACCCAGTACTTC. It encodes CASSPALTQETQYF. Full variable domain (remainder filled in from reference TRBV28 and TRBJ2-5): DVKVTQSSRYLVKRTGEKVFLECVQDMDHENMFWYRQDPGLGLRLIYFSYDVKMKEKGDIPEGYSVSREKKERFSLILESASTNQTSMYLCASSPALTQETQYFGPGTRLLVL.

A single count supports this clone. The chain recombines TRBV19 with TRBJ2-1, with D possibly being TRBD1 (5 bases). The V gene lost 5 bases and the J gene lost 4 bases, with 15 bases spanning the gap. The germline V gene encodes CDR1 LNHDA and CDR2 SQIVND (reference sequence). The CDR3 loop spans 15 amino acids. CDR3 bases: TGTGCCAGTAGTCCCACTTACAGGCAATACAATGAGCAGTTCTTC. Its translation is CASSPTYRQYNEQFF.

The J gene is TRBJ2-3, the V gene TRBV14; maybe TRBD1 (6 bases). Germline loops: CDR1 SGHDN, CDR2 FVKESK. This CDR3 is 14 amino acids long. The V gene lost 4 bases and the J gene lost 4 bases, with 12 bases spanning the gap. CDR3 region: CASSLRQAADTQYF. The CDR3 DNA reads TGTGCCAGCAGCCTAAGACAGGCAGCAGATACGCAGTATTTT.